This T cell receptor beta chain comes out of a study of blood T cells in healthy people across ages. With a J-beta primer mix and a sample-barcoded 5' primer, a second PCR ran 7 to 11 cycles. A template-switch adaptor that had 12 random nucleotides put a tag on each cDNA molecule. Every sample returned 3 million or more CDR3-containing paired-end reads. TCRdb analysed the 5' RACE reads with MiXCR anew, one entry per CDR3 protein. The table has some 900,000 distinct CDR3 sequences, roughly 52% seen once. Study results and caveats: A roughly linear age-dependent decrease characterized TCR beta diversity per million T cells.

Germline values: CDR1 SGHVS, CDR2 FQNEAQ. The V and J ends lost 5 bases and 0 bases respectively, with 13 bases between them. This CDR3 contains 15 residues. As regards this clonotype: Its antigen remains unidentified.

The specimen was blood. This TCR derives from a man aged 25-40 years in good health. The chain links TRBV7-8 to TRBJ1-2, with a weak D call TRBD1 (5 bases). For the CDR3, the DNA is TGTGCCAGCAGCAAGAGGGACGGAGCTAACTATGGCTACACCTTC. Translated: CASSKRDGANYGYTF.